A selection of T cell receptor beta chains follows, all from one sample in a study of T cell repertoires in cytomegalovirus infection. These TCRs' antigens remain unknown. MiXCR, run by TCRdb on the reads, gives a single entry per CDR3 protein. The table has about 770,000 distinct CDR3 sequences, almost 30% seen once; the top ten hold 10% to 15%. Sequenced material: cultured CD8+ T cells from PBMCs, taken from culture after CMV antigen stimulation. These receptors came from a human donor in good health (CMV status not recorded). Some clones in this sample may be carry-over from other donors' samples. Both conserved end residues are part of each CDR3. A D gene is named only where the DNA matches it firmly. Size values are once, few and many counts, or a class for expanded clones, and some rows have none.

v_call	clone_size	cdr3_length	d_call	j_call	cdr3_nt	cdr3_aa
TRBV10-3	-	15	TRBD2	TRBJ2-1	TGTGCCATCAGTGATGGCGGGGGGTCCTACAATGAGCAGTTCTTC	CAISDGGGSYNEQFF
TRBV28	-	15	TRBD1	TRBJ1-1	TGTGCCAGCAGTCCGGGACAGTATACCAACACTGAAGCTTTCTTT	CASSPGQYTNTEAFF
TRBV20-1	few	16	-	TRBJ1-2	TGCAGTGCTAGAGGACTTCGGGGGGCGTATAACTATGGCTACACCTTC	CSARGLRGAYNYGYTF
TRBV24-1	-	14	TRBD1	TRBJ2-5	TGTGCCACCAGTGAGGGACAGGGTTTAGAGACCCAGTACTTC	CATSEGQGLETQYF
TRBV7-9	few	14	-	TRBJ1-2	TGTGCCAGCAGCTTAAAGATATCGAACTATGGCTACACCTTC	CASSLKISNYGYTF
TRBV14	-	16	-	TRBJ2-1	TGTGCCAGCAGCCAAGATGGGCAGGGGGGGTGGAATGAGCAGTTCTTC	CASSQDGQGGWNEQFF
TRBV7-9	-	16	TRBD1	TRBJ2-1	TGTGCCAGCAGCTTGAACGAGGGGGCTTCCTACAATGAGCAGTTCTTC	CASSLNEGASYNEQFF
TRBV12-3/TRBV12-4	few	17	TRBD2	TRBJ2-1	TGTGCCAGCAGTCTAGGCCTAGAGAAGCGGGGGGCCAATGAGCAGTTCTTC	CASSLGLEKRGANEQFF
TRBV6-2/TRBV6-3	few	18	-	TRBJ2-1	TGTGCCAGCAGTTATCCTCTCCAGCCGGATAGCTCCTACAATGAGCAGTTCTTC	CASSYPLQPDSSYNEQFF
TRBV3-1	few	15	-	TRBJ2-2	TGTGCCAGCAGAAGGGGGTTAAGTGGCACCGGGGAGCTGTTTTTT	CASRRGLSGTGELFF
TRBV7-9	-	16	-	TRBJ1-6	TGTGCCAGCAGCCCCTTCGTAAGGGGCTATAATTCACCCCTCCACTTT	CASSPFVRGYNSPLHF
TRBV19	-	12	-	TRBJ2-1	TGTGCCAGTAGTCTTTTCCCTTCTGAGCAGTTCTTC	CASSLFPSEQFF
TRBV28	-	15	-	TRBJ1-1	TGTGCCAGCAAGGGGGGTGATAGGGCGAACACTGAAGCTTTCTTT	CASKGGDRANTEAFF
TRBV2	-	13	-	TRBJ2-3	TGTGCCAGCAGTGAAGCGCCCACAGATACGCAGTATTTT	CASSEAPTDTQYF
TRBV6-2/TRBV6-3	few	16	-	TRBJ2-1	TGTGCCAGCAGTCTAGGGTTCAGGGTACCGGACAATGAGCAGTTCTTC	CASSLGFRVPDNEQFF
TRBV20-1	-	12	-	TRBJ1-3	TGCAGTGCTAAGACAACTGGAAACACCATATATTTT	CSAKTTGNTIYF
TRBV29-1	-	14	TRBD1	TRBJ2-3	TGCAGCGTCCCACAGGTCAGGGGGACAGATACGCAGTATTTT	CSVPQVRGTDTQYF
TRBV28	-	13	TRBD1	TRBJ2-1	TGTGCCAGCAGTCGACAGGGTCCGGGTGAGCAGTTCTTC	CASSRQGPGEQFF
TRBV28	once	17	TRBD1	TRBJ1-5	TGTGCCAGCATTTTGAGGGACAGCTACTATAGCAATCAGCCCCAGCATTTT	CASILRDSYYSNQPQHF
TRBV12-5	-	14	-	TRBJ1-2	TGTGCTACCTCGTCCAGGGGATCGGGCTATGGCTACACCTTC	CATSSRGSGYGYTF
TRBV29-1	-	12	-	TRBJ1-2	TGCAGCGTTGAAGAGGGGCTGTATGGCTACACCTTC	CSVEEGLYGYTF
TRBV27	few	16	-	TRBJ1-1	TGTGCCAGCAGTTTGGCCGCGGTGGAGTGGTACACTGAAGCTTTCTTT	CASSLAAVEWYTEAFF
TRBV3-1	-	14	-	TRBJ1-2	TGTGCCAGCAGCAAAGAGACGGTCTCCTATGGCTACACCTTC	CASSKETVSYGYTF
TRBV28	-	17	-	TRBJ1-5	TGTGCCAGCTCAAATTCCCACCTCGGGGGTCTTAGTCAGCCCCAGCATTTT	CASSNSHLGGLSQPQHF
TRBV7-8	many	18	TRBD2	TRBJ2-2	TGTGCCAGCAGCCAGGGACTAGCGGGGGGTAGAGGGACCGGGGAGCTGTTTTTT	CASSQGLAGGRGTGELFF
TRBV7-3	few	15	TRBD1	TRBJ1-6	TGTGCCAGCAGCTGGGACAGGGGCGATAATTCACCCCTCCACTTT	CASSWDRGDNSPLHF
TRBV2	many	16	-	TRBJ2-2	TGTGCCAGCAGTGCCCCTTACTTTAGCGAAACCGGGGAGCTGTTTTTT	CASSAPYFSETGELFF
TRBV2	-	14	-	TRBJ1-1	TGTGCCAGCAGTGAAGAATCGAAGTCCACTGAAGCTTTCTTT	CASSEESKSTEAFF
TRBV4-1	-	16	TRBD1	TRBJ1-1	TGCGCCAGCAGCCGTCGGACAGGGGGTATCGACACTGAAGCTTTCTTT	CASSRRTGGIDTEAFF
TRBV2	few	16	TRBD1	TRBJ1-6	TGTGCCAGCCGACAGGGAGATAAGTCCTATAATTCACCCCTCCACTTT	CASRQGDKSYNSPLHF
TRBV12-3/TRBV12-4	-	15	-	TRBJ1-1	TGTGCCAGCATTAGCCTCGACAGGCTGAACACTGAAGCTTTCTTT	CASISLDRLNTEAFF
TRBV4-1	once	16	-	TRBJ2-7	TGCGCCAGCAGCCAAGTAAAGGAGCGGGCCGACTACGAGCAGTACTTC	CASSQVKERADYEQYF
TRBV5-1	-	14	TRBD1	TRBJ1-2	TGCGCCAGCAGAGGGACAGGGGCCAACTATGGCTACACCTTC	CASRGTGANYGYTF